Below, 13 T cell receptor beta chains from the same sample are listed, as sequenced in a study of shared clonotypes between healthy human individuals. Repertoires were generated with immunoSEQ multiplex PCR, while TCRdb's copy carries only in-frame clones and drops some. The sample carries roughly 2.2 million clones, 92% recorded once. Sequencing input: naive CD4+ T cells from PBMCs. The subset here: CD45RA+ positively selected. These receptor sequences come from a man between 18 and 29 years old in good health. Some clones in this sample may be carry-over from other donors' samples.

The chain combines TRBV30 with TRBJ2-5, with D maybe TRBD1 (7 bases). The CDR3 is made up of 15 amino acids. Looked up from germline, CDR1 is GTSNPN and CDR2 is SVGIG (reference sequence). V was pared by 5 bases and J by 5 bases, with 21 bases between. The CDR3 spells CAWRKTGAGGETQYF. CDR3 DNA: TGTGCCTGGCGGAAAACAGGGGCCGGAGGGGAGACCCAGTACTTC.

A few counts support this clone. Other DNA sequences within the sample encode an identical CDR3. The J gene is TRBJ1-5, the V gene TRBV2; D gene ambiguous. The germline V gene has CDR1 SNHLY and CDR2 FYNNEI. The V and J ends lost 3 bases and 4 bases respectively, with 7 bases between them. This CDR3 is 13 amino acids long. CDR3 sequence reads: CASSDRVNQPQHF. The CDR3 DNA follows: TGTGCCAGCAGTGATCGAGTAAATCAGCCCCAGCATTTT.

V usage is TRBV5-1 and J usage is TRBJ1-4; D ambiguous. The CDR3 is 14 amino acids. Germline V gives CDR1 SGHRS, CDR2 YFSETQ. V was cut by 4 bases and J by 4 bases, with 11 bases left in between. The CDR3 loop is CASSPEWGNEKLFF. In DNA, the CDR3 is TGCGCCAGCAGCCCGGAGTGGGGTAATGAAAAACTGTTTTTT.

The chain couples TRBV7-8 to TRBJ1-2; the D is unclear. In germline, CDR1 is SGHVS, CDR2 FQNEAQ. This CDR3 is built from 11 residues. V was trimmed by 5 bases and J by 7 bases, leaving 8 bases between them. CDR3 sequence (DNA): TGTGCCAGCAGCCAAATTGTTGGCTACACCTTC. Translation: CASSQIVGYTF.

As DNA, the CDR3 is TGCGCCAGCAGCTTGGCTAGGAATAACGCCGGCACAGATACGCAGTATTTT. It codes for CASSLARNNAGTDTQYF. V gene TRBV5-1 combines with J gene TRBJ2-3; D is unclear. The CDR3 sequence is 17 residues long. Germline V gene lookup returns CDR1 SGHRS and CDR2 YFSETQ. The V end was cut by 0 bases, the J end by 1 base, with 15 bases between.

J is TRBJ2-7 and V is TRBV18; unclear D gene. Germline V gene data show CDR1 as KGHSH and CDR2 as LQKENI. The V end lost 3 bases, the J end lost 1 base, and 10 bases lay between the germline ends. CDR3 length equals 14 residues. As DNA, the CDR3 is TGTGCCAGCTCACCTCTCCCACAATCCTACGAGCAGTACTTC. The encoded protein is CASSPLPQSYEQYF.

The rearrangement links TRBV30 to TRBJ2-7, with a weak D call TRBD1 (7 bases). V was clipped by 5 bases and J by 3 bases, with 17 bases between them. The germline V gene encodes CDR1 GTSNPN and CDR2 SVGIG (reference sequence). The CDR3 extends over 14 amino acids. The CDR3 reads CAWARGDRVYEQYF. In nucleotides, the CDR3 is TGTGCCTGGGCCAGGGGGGACCGCGTCTACGAGCAGTACTTC.

The chain combines TRBV19 with TRBJ2-1; D gene ambiguous. The germline CDR1 and CDR2 sequences are LNHDA and SQIVND (reference sequence). The CDR3 runs 12 residues. The V end was cut by 6 bases, the J end by 12 bases, with 15 bases between. This CDR3 is CASSRTGSGQFF. In DNA form, the CDR3 reads TGTGCCAGTAGCCGCACGGGTAGTGGGCAGTTCTTC. The full variable domain, its missing parts supplied by reference TRBV19 and TRBJ2-1, is DGGITQSPKYLFRKEGQNVTLSCEQNLNHDAMYWYRQDPGQGLRLIYYSQIVNDFQKGDIAEGYSVSREKKESFPLTVTSAQKNPTAFYLCASSRTGSGQFFGPGTRLTVL.

The genes are TRBV6-5 and TRBJ2-7, with 8 bases identical to TRBD1. CDR3 length: 12 residues. Unmatched junction bases numbered 3, after V lost 8 bases and J lost 3 bases. Germline values: CDR1 MNHEY, CDR2 SVGAGI. The CDR3, as DNA: TGTGCCAGCCAGGGGGCGAGCTACGAGCAGTACTTC. Its protein product is CASQGASYEQYF.

The chain combines TRBV15 with TRBJ1-5; 8 bases are a match to TRBD1. V dropped 1 base and J dropped 3; count of bases not matched to a gene: 8. Per germline, CDR1 LNHNV and CDR2 YYDKDF (reference sequence). The CDR3 is made up of 17 amino acids. The CDR3 here is CATSRGPPGGFNQPQHF. The CDR3 DNA sequence: TGTGCCACCAGCAGAGGACCCCCAGGGGGCTTCAATCAGCCCCAGCATTTT.

V usage is TRBV5-5 and J usage is TRBJ2-5; 7 positions agree with TRBD1. This CDR3 region has 14 residues. CDR1 is SGHKS and CDR2 is YYEKEE in the germline V gene (reference sequence). The ends lost 3 bases at V and 5 bases at J; junction bases unmatched: 7. The CDR3 sequence: CASSYDRAWETQYF. In nucleotides, the CDR3 is TGTGCCAGCAGCTACGACAGGGCTTGGGAGACCCAGTACTTC. Variable domain in full (rest from reference TRBV5-5 and TRBJ2-5): DAGVTQSPTHLIKTRGQQVTLRCSPISGHKSVSWYQQVLGQGPQFIFQYYEKEERGRGNFPDRFSARQFPNYSSELNVNALLLGDSALYLCASSYDRAWETQYFGPGTRLLVL.

Turning to this clone: This CDR3 is also generated by other DNA sequences in the sample. This chain joins TRBV5-1 and TRBJ2-7; 7 nucleotides align to TRBD2. V trimming: 2 bases; J trimming: 3 bases; junction bases outside the gene matches: 8. Germline-derived CDR1 and CDR2 are SGHRS and YFSETQ. The CDR3 runs 15 residues. The CDR3 loop is CASSLGLADFYEQYF. The CDR3 DNA follows: TGCGCCAGCAGCTTAGGGCTAGCGGATTTCTACGAGCAGTACTTC.

The V call is TRBV6-6, the J call TRBJ2-3; 11 bases match TRBD1. J lost 4 bases, V lost 2 bases, and 5 bases had no gene match. The CDR3 sequence is 16 residues long. Germline V gene data show CDR1 as MNHNY and CDR2 as SVGAGI (reference sequence). The CDR3 nucleotides read TGTGCCAGCAGTTACCGCTGGACAGGGGGCGCAGATACGCAGTATTTT. It encodes CASSYRWTGGADTQYF.